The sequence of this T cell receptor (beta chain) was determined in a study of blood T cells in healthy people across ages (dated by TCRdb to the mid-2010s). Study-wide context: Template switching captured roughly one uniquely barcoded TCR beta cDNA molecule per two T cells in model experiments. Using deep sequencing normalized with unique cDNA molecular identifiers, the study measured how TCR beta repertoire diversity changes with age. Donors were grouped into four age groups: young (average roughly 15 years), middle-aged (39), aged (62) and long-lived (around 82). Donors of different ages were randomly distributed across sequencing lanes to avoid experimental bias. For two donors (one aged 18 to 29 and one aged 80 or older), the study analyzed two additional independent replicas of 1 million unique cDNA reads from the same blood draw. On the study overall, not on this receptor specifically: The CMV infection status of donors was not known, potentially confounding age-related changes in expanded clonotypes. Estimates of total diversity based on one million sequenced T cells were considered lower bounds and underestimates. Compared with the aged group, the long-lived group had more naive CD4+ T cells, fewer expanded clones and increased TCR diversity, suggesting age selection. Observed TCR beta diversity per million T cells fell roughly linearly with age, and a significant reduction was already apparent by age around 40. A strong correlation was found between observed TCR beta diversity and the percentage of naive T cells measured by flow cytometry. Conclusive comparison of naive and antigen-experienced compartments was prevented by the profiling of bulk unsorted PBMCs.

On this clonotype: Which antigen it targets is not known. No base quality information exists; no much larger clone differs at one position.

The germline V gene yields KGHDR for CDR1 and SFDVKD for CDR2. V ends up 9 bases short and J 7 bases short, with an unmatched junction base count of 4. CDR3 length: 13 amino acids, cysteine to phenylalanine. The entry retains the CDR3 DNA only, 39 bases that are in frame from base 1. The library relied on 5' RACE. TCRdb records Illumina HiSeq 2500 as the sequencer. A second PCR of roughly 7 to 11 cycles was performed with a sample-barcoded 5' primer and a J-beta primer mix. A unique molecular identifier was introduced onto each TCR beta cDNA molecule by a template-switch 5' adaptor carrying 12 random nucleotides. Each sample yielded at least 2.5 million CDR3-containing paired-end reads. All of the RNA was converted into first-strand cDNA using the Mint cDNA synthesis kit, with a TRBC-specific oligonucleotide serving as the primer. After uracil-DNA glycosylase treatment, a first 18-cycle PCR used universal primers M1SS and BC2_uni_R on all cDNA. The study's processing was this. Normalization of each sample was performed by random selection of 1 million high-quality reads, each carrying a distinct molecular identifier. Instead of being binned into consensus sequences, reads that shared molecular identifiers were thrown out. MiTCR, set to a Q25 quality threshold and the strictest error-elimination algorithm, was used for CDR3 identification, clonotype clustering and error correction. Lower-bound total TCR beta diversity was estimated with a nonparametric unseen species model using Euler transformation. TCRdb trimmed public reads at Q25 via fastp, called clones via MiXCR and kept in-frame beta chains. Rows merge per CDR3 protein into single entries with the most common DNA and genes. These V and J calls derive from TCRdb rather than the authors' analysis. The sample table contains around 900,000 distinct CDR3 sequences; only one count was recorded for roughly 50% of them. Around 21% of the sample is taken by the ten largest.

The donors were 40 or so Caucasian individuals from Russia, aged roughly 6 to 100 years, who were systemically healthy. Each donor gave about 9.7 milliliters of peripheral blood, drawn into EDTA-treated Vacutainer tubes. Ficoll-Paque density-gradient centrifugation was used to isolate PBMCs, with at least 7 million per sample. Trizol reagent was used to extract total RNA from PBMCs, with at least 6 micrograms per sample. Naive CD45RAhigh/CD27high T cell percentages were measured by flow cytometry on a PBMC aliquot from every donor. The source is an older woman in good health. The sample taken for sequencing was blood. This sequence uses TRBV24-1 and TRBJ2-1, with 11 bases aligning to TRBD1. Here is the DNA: TGTGCCACCGGGACAGGGGGGTTGAATGAGCAGTTCTTC. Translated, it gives CATGTGGLNEQFF.